These 32 T cell receptor beta chains originate from one sample sequenced in a study of T cells in Graves' hyperthyroidism and ophthalmopathy. TCR beta CDR3 region amplification was performed from RNA transcripts. The TCR CDR3 first-round RT-PCR relied on the HTBI primer set. TCRdb passed the multiplex PCR reads through MiXCR, listing each CDR3 protein once. This sample has under 350,000 distinct CDR3 sequences, with 20% to 25% found just once. The material sequenced was blood. These receptors originate from a woman between 45 and 65 years old with Graves' hyperthyroidism.

This clonotype has more than one count but fewer than ten. V usage is TRBV7-9 and J usage is TRBJ2-2, with a tentative D call TRBD1 (6 bases). Germline V gene sequence: CDR1 SEHNR, CDR2 FQNEAQ (reference sequence). The CDR3 is 14 amino acids. Trimming pared 4 bases from V and 7 bases from J, leaving 13 bases between. CDR3 DNA: TGTGCCAGCAGCTACAGGGAGATGAGCGGGGAGCTGTTTTTT. Its translation is CASSYREMSGELFF. The full variable domain, in which reference TRBV7-9 and TRBJ2-2 provide the parts outside the CDR3, is DTGVSQNPRHKITKRGQNVTFRCDPISEHNRLYWYRQTLGQGPEFLTYFQNEAQLEKSRLLSDRFSAERPKGSFSTLEIQRTEQGDSAMYLCASSYREMSGELFFGEGSRLTVL.

This clonotype was counted many times. The genes are TRBV20-1 and TRBJ2-7, with TRBD1 as a possible D gene (5 bases). Trimming removed 1 base at V and 0 bases at J, with 10 bases between. This CDR3 comprises 14 residues. Germline CDR1 reads DFQATT; CDR2 reads SNEGSKA (reference sequence). CDR3 residues: CSARGQQSSYEQYF. The CDR3 bases are TGCAGTGCTAGAGGACAGCAGAGCTCCTACGAGCAGTACTTC.

This clonotype was counted at least ten times. The rearrangement joins TRBV2 to TRBJ2-7, with 7 positions matching TRBD1. Germline V CDR1 and CDR2: SNHLY, FYNNEI. V lost 10 bases, J lost 0 bases, and 6 bases stayed unmatched. The CDR3 is 13 amino acids. The CDR3 loop reads CANRGQNSYEQYF. The CDR3 DNA reads as TGTGCCAACAGGGGCCAAAACTCCTACGAGCAGTACTTC.

The chain uses TRBV4-2 and TRBJ1-1; possibly TRBD1 for D (6 bases). CDR1 and CDR2 from the germline V gene are LGHNA and YNFKEQ. The CDR3 sequence is 14 residues long. V dropped 0 bases and J dropped 6 bases, with 11 bases sitting between them. Here the CDR3 DNA reads TGTGCCAGCAGCCAAGACCAGGGGAGATCTGAAGCTTTCTTT. Protein product: CASSQDQGRSEAFF.

This clonotype was seen a handful of times. This chain joins TRBV6-1 and TRBJ2-1; 10 bases fit TRBD2. The germline V gene has CDR1 MNHNS and CDR2 SASEGT. V lost 8 bases and J lost 5; bases outside the gene matches: 6. The CDR3 length is 14 residues. The CDR3 here is CASSTSGQHNEQFF. For the CDR3, the DNA is TGTGCCAGCTCGACTAGCGGGCAGCACAATGAGCAGTTCTTC.

This clonotype was observed a single time. The CDR3 DNA reads as TGCGCCAGCAGACGACAACTCTACGAGCAGTACTTC. The encoded protein is CASRRQLYEQYF. The rearrangement joins TRBV5-1 to TRBJ2-7, with D unclear. Germline CDR1 and CDR2: SGHRS and YFSETQ. The CDR3 length is 12 residues. V shed 5 bases and J shed 3 bases, with 9 bases lying between them.

This clonotype was detected a few times. The gene calls are TRBV6-2 or TRBV6-3 and TRBJ2-6; D remains ambiguous. There are 14 residues in the CDR3. CDR1 and CDR2 (germline): MNHEY, SVGEGT. Trimming cost V 8 bases and J 0 bases, with 8 bases left between them. CDR3 loop: CASRSPSGANVLTF. In DNA form, the CDR3 reads TGTGCCAGCCGCTCTCCCTCTGGGGCCAACGTCCTGACTTTC.

In regard to this clonotype: A read error may produce the germline difference seen at one junction end. The chain couples TRBV7-8 to TRBJ1-1; no clear D gene. This CDR3 region has 14 residues. The germline CDR1 and CDR2 sequences are SGHVS and FQNEAQ. CDR3 protein: CASSLERWNTEAFF. The CDR3 DNA follows: TGTGCCAGCAGCTTAGAACGATGGAACACTGAAGCCTTCTTT.

This clonotype came up many times. DNA of the CDR3: TGCGCCAGCAGCCAAGAGTCCCGGTGGTCCTACGAGCAGTACTTC. Amino acids: CASSQESRWSYEQYF. This sequence joins TRBV4-1 and TRBJ2-7; no clear D gene. The CDR3 runs to 15 residues. With 0 bases removed from V and 1 base from J, the gap between germline ends came to 10 bases. Germline CDR1 is MGHRA and CDR2 is YSYEKL.

At least ten counts were recorded for this clonotype. The chain is built from TRBV3-1 and TRBJ1-1; 8 nucleotides line up with TRBD1. Germline lookup yields CDR1 LGHDT and CDR2 YNNKEL (reference sequence). The J segment lost 5 bases and the V segment lost 2 bases, leaving 10 bases of the junction unmatched. The CDR3 spans 16 residues. CDR3 sequence (DNA): TGTGCCAGCAGCCAATCCCATAACAGGGGGAATACTGAAGCTTTCTTT. As protein: CASSQSHNRGNTEAFF.

This clonotype was found many times. The V gene is TRBV28, the J gene TRBJ2-5; 9 positions agree with TRBD1. After removal of 5 bases from V and 1 base from J, the junction contained 5 bases not matched to a gene. CDR1 and CDR2 from the germline V gene are MDHEN and SYDVKM. The CDR3 runs to 15 residues. The CDR3 bases are TGTGCCAGCAGTCGACAGGGGGGCCTCCAAGAGACCCAGTACTTC. Protein product: CASSRQGGLQETQYF.

This clonotype was picked up many times. The chain uses TRBV27 and TRBJ2-3; D remains unclear. From germline, CDR1 is MNHEY and CDR2 SMNVEV (reference sequence). The CDR3 sequence is 13 residues long. Trimming removed 3 bases from V and 5 bases from J, with 9 bases in between. CDR3 coding DNA: TGTGCCAGCAGTTTCCGCGATGTAGATACGCAGTATTTT. This sequence encodes CASSFRDVDTQYF.

This clonotype came up many times. The gene calls are TRBV7-6 and TRBJ2-1; 12 nucleotides align to TRBD2. J gave up 7 bases and V 6 bases, and 10 bases lay outside the gene matches. This CDR3 is 16 amino acids long. From germline, CDR1 is SGHVS and CDR2 FNYEAQ. This CDR3 reads CASRVTSGGGSNEQFF. For the CDR3, the DNA is TGTGCCAGCAGGGTGACTAGCGGGGGTGGGTCGAATGAGCAGTTCTTC. Looking up the rest from reference TRBV7-6 and TRBJ2-1 gives the full variable domain: GAGVSQSPRYKVTKRGQDVALRCDPISGHVSLYWYRQALGQGPEFLTYFNYEAQQDKSGLPNDRFSAERPEGSISTLTIQRTEQRDSAMYRCASRVTSGGGSNEQFFGPGTRLTVL.

This clonotype was detected only a few times. V and J are TRBV6-1 and TRBJ2-2, with 9 bases that match TRBD2. V dropped 3 bases and J dropped 4; count of bases not matched to a gene: 3. This CDR3 has 15 amino acids. Germline V CDR1 and CDR2: MNHNS, SASEGT. CDR3 bases: TGTGCCAGCAGTGATTGGCGGGGGGGCACCGGGGAGCTGTTTTTT. Translating gives CASSDWRGGTGELFF.

This clonotype was recorded at least ten times. V and J are TRBV30 and TRBJ2-7; TRBD2 aligns across 9 bases. This CDR3 spans 14 amino acids. V trimming: 2 bases; J trimming: 4 bases; junction bases outside the gene matches: 6. CDR1 GTSNPN and CDR2 SVGIG come from the germline V gene (reference sequence). This CDR3 is CAWSKSGGRYEQYF. The CDR3 DNA follows: TGTGCCTGGAGTAAGAGCGGGGGGCGTTACGAGCAGTACTTC.

The sample holds many counts of this clonotype. The chain uses TRBV12-3 or TRBV12-4 and TRBJ2-1, with 7 positions matching TRBD1. V trimming: 6 bases; J trimming: 4 bases; junction bases outside the gene matches: 9. The CDR3 totals 15 residues. As DNA, the CDR3 is TGTGCCAGCAGGCCCGACAGGGACCGTTACAATGAGCAGTTCTTC. It is translated as CASRPDRDRYNEQFF.

The genes are TRBV5-5 and TRBJ1-2; weak D call: TRBD1 (6 bases). V shed 4 bases and J shed 0 bases, with 13 bases lying between them. The CDR3 spans 15 residues. Germline values: CDR1 SGHKS, CDR2 YYEKEE (reference sequence). In DNA, the CDR3 is TGTGCCAGCAGCGTAGAGGGACATACTAACTATGGCTACACCTTC. Protein: CASSVEGHTNYGYTF.

In this sample, this clonotype turned up many times. The chain is built from TRBV3-1 and TRBJ1-3; D unclear. The CDR3 totals 16 residues. Germline lookup yields CDR1 LGHDT and CDR2 YNNKEL (reference sequence). Trimming cost V 1 base and J 0 bases, with 10 bases left between them. In DNA, the CDR3 is TGTGCCAGCAGCCAAGGGAGAATGCACTCTGGAAACACCATATATTTT. It encodes CASSQGRMHSGNTIYF. Drawing the rest from reference TRBV3-1 and TRBJ1-3, the complete variable domain is DTAVSQTPKYLVTQMGNDKSIKCEQNLGHDTMYWYKQDSKKFLKIMFSYNNKELIINETVPNRFSPKSPDKAHLNLHINSLELGDSAVYFCASSQGRMHSGNTIYFGEGSWLTVV.

The chain is built from TRBV19 and TRBJ2-6; no clear D gene. This CDR3 contains 14 residues. Germline values: CDR1 LNHDA, CDR2 SQIVND (reference sequence). V lost 3 bases to trimming and J lost 0 bases, with 3 bases between them. The CDR3 DNA reads TGTGCCAGTAGTATCAACTCTGGGGCCAACGTCCTGACTTTC. It encodes CASSINSGANVLTF.

This clonotype has ten or more counts. V gene TRBV3-1 combines with J gene TRBJ1-3; D may be TRBD1 (6 bases). The V gene lost 3 bases and the J gene lost 0 bases, with 9 bases spanning the gap. Germline V gene lookup returns CDR1 LGHDT and CDR2 YNNKEL (reference sequence). The CDR3 has 15 residues. Here the CDR3 reads CASSHVGGSGNTIYF. CDR3 sequence (DNA): TGTGCCAGCAGCCATGTAGGGGGCTCTGGAAACACCATATATTTT.

Many counts were recorded for this clonotype. J is TRBJ1-1 and V is TRBV12-3 or TRBV12-4, with D unclear. The CDR3 sequence is 17 residues long. Deletions cut 3 bases from V and 7 bases from J, with 24 bases between. CDR3 sequence: CASSLVPTLLLNFEAFF. DNA of the CDR3: TGTGCCAGCAGTTTGGTCCCTACCCTCCTATTAAATTTTGAAGCTTTCTTT.

This clonotype was seen many times. This chain joins TRBV20-1 and TRBJ2-2; tentatively, D is TRBD2 (5 bases). Germline values: CDR1 DFQATT, CDR2 SNEGSKA (reference sequence). The ends were cut back, 3 bases at V and 8 bases at J, with 19 bases in the middle. This CDR3 region has 15 residues. The CDR3 bases are TGCAGTGCTAGGCCGGGTAGACTGGAGGTGGGGGAGCTGTTTTTT. This encodes CSARPGRLEVGELFF.

This clonotype was recorded many times. The chain has TRBV20-1 and TRBJ2-7; 8 bases are a match to TRBD2. The germline gives CDR1 DFQATT, CDR2 SNEGSKA (reference sequence). The CDR3 length is 14 residues. The V gene end was trimmed by 4 bases and the J gene end by 6 bases; junction bases not matched to a gene: 11. Here the CDR3 reads CSATAVGLASEQYF. DNA of the CDR3: TGCAGTGCTACCGCCGTTGGACTAGCCTCCGAGCAGTACTTC.

This clonotype was observed many times. The chain joins TRBV20-1 to TRBJ1-5; 9 positions agree with TRBD1. The CDR3 sequence is 15 residues long. Germline V gene sequence: CDR1 DFQATT, CDR2 SNEGSKA (reference sequence). After removal of 6 bases from V and 0 bases from J, the junction contained 6 bases not matched to a gene. The CDR3 DNA reads as TGCAGTGCGACGGGACAGGGCTATAGCAATCAGCCCCAGCATTTT. It codes for CSATGQGYSNQPQHF.

This clonotype has a count of ten or more. The rearrangement joins TRBV29-1 to TRBJ2-1; 9 bases line up with TRBD2. CDR1 is SQVTM and CDR2 is ANQGSEA in the germline V gene. The ends lost 1 base at V and 9 bases at J; junction bases unmatched: 13. CDR3 length: 16 amino acids. The CDR3 loop reads CSVEASAGGPGGEQFF. The CDR3 DNA sequence: TGCAGCGTTGAAGCTAGCGCGGGAGGGCCTGGTGGTGAGCAGTTCTTC.

The chain combines TRBV29-1 with TRBJ1-2, with D possibly TRBD1 on 5 matching bases. Per the germline V gene, CDR1 is SQVTM and CDR2 is ANQGSEA. CDR3 length equals 13 residues. The V end was cut by 4 bases, the J end by 0 bases, with 9 bases between. The CDR3 nucleotides read TGCAGCGTTGGGGACCGAACTAACTATGGCTACACCTTC. Residues: CSVGDRTNYGYTF. The full variable domain, rest sourced from reference TRBV29-1 and TRBJ1-2, is SAVISQKPSRDICQRGTSLTIQCQVDSQVTMMFWYRQQPGQSLTLIATANQGSEATYESGFVIDKFPISRPNLTFSTLTVSNMSPEDSSIYLCSVGDRTNYGYTFGSGTRLTVV.

V gene TRBV6-1 combines with J gene TRBJ2-2, with a weak D call TRBD1 (6 bases). The ends were cut back, 5 bases at V and 9 bases at J, with 19 bases in the middle. This CDR3 is built from 15 residues. CDR1 is MNHNS, CDR2 SASEGT, per germline. For the CDR3, the DNA is TGTGCCAGCAGTAACGGCAGGGGTGTGGGCCGGGAGCTGTTTTTT. Amino acid sequence: CASSNGRGVGRELFF.

This clonotype appeared many times. This chain joins TRBV27 and TRBJ1-6, with D unclear. Germline V gene sequence: CDR1 MNHEY, CDR2 SMNVEV (reference sequence). The CDR3 is 15 amino acids. Trimming cost V 6 bases and J 7 bases, with 16 bases left between them. The CDR3 spells CASSPGTLGNSPLHF. DNA of the CDR3: TGTGCCAGCAGCCCCGGAACCCTGGGGAATTCACCCCTCCACTTT.

This clonotype was observed at least ten times. This chain connects TRBV12-3 or TRBV12-4 to TRBJ1-5; 8 bases match TRBD1. This CDR3 comprises 14 residues. The V segment lost 3 bases and the J segment 6 bases; nucleotides outside the gene matches: 4. The CDR3 loop reads CASSFDRGGQPQHF. The CDR3, as DNA: TGTGCCAGCAGTTTCGACAGGGGTGGTCAGCCCCAGCATTTT.

This clonotype turned up a few times. A much larger clone lies a single base off, so this may be a read error. This rearrangement joins TRBV7-3 to TRBJ2-1; TRBD2 matches at 12 bases. The CDR3 spans 16 residues. Germline CDR1 reads SGHTA; CDR2 reads FQGTGA. V gave up 4 bases and J gave up 9 bases; unmatched junction bases: 10. DNA for the CDR3: TGTGCCAGCAGCTCCCCTAGCGGGAGGGCCGGGGGTGAGCAGTTCTTC. This sequence encodes CASSSPSGRAGGEQFF.

The V call is TRBV15, the J call TRBJ1-2; 9 bases line up with TRBD1. J lost 2 bases, V lost 4 bases, and 5 bases had no gene match. The germline CDR1 and CDR2 sequences are LNHNV and YYDKDF (reference sequence). The CDR3 spans 15 residues. The CDR3 sequence: CATSIGTGRNYGYTF. The CDR3 DNA reads TGTGCCACCAGCATAGGGACAGGGAGGAACTATGGCTACACCTTC.

This clonotype was seen a few times. This chain links TRBV5-1 with TRBJ2-7, with 8 bases identical to TRBD1. Per germline, CDR1 SGHRS and CDR2 YFSETQ. The J segment lost 2 bases and the V segment lost 3 bases, leaving 10 bases of the junction unmatched. This CDR3 has 16 amino acids. For the CDR3, the DNA is TGCGCCAGCAGCTCGGTTCGCGACAGGGGCCCCTACGAGCAGTACTTC. Protein product: CASSSVRDRGPYEQYF.